The 22 T cell receptor beta chains in this list originate from one sample, sequenced in a study of control samples from healthy donors and cancer patients. Using immunoSEQ multiplex PCR, the repertoire was profiled, and TCRdb retains in-frame clones only, with some absent. The sample includes approximately 140,000 clones, just under 95% of them seen just once. Sample: blood. The receptor source for this set is a man younger than 45 in good health.

The genes are TRBV28 and TRBJ2-7, with 7 bases lining up with TRBD1. The CDR3 has 13 residues. CDR1 MDHEN and CDR2 SYDVKM come from the germline V gene. With 6 bases clipped from V and 2 bases from J, the junction kept 4 bases outside the gene matches. The CDR3 protein is CASSRGSAYEQYF. CDR3 nucleotide sequence: TGTGCCAGCAGCAGGGGGTCGGCCTACGAGCAGTACTTC.

The chain has TRBV5-1 and TRBJ1-1; D is possibly TRBD1 (5 bases). Trimming cost V 0 bases and J 7 bases, with 13 bases left between them. CDR3 length: 14 amino acids. From germline, CDR1 is SGHRS and CDR2 YFSETQ. The CDR3 nucleotides read TGCGCCAGCAGCTTGGAAGGCGGGGACGGTGAAGCTTTCTTT. This translates into CASSLEGGDGEAFF. The full variable domain, with the rest looked up from reference TRBV5-1 and TRBJ1-1, is KAGVTQTPRYLIKTRGQQVTLSCSPISGHRSVSWYQQTPGQGLQFLFEYFSETQRNKGNFPGRFSGRQFSNSRSEMNVSTLELGDSALYLCASSLEGGDGEAFFGQGTRLTVV.

The rearrangement joins TRBV19 to TRBJ1-5; weak D call: TRBD1 (5 bases). V shed 2 bases and J shed 11 bases, with 22 bases lying between them. There are 16 residues in the CDR3. CDR1 LNHDA and CDR2 SQIVND come from the germline V gene (reference sequence). Here the CDR3 DNA reads TGTGCCAGTAGTATATGGGGAAGCGGGGACCACCAGACCCAGCATTTT. As protein: CASSIWGSGDHQTQHF.

This chain links TRBV4-3 with TRBJ2-6; no reliable D call. Germline V gene data show CDR1 as LGHNA and CDR2 as YSLEER. The CDR3 is 13 residues long. Trimming took off 1 base at V and 2 bases at J, with 0 bases between the two ends. CDR3: CASSQAGANVLTF. The CDR3 DNA is TGCGCCAGCAGCCAAGCTGGGGCCAACGTCCTGACTTTC.

This chain connects TRBV30 to TRBJ1-3, with no clear D. CDR1 and CDR2 (germline): GTSNPN, SVGIG (reference sequence). V was pared by 5 bases and J by 4 bases, with 9 bases between. The CDR3 extends over 12 amino acids. The CDR3 bases are TGTGCCTGGGGACGATCGGGAAACACCATATATTTT. It specifies CAWGRSGNTIYF.

The rearrangement joins TRBV28 to TRBJ1-2; possible D gene TRBD1, 5 bases. V was clipped by 6 bases and J by 1 base, with 9 bases between them. The V gene's germline CDR1 is MDHEN and CDR2 SYDVKM. The CDR3 has 13 amino acids. For the CDR3, the DNA is TGTGCCAGCAGACAGACAGTTAACTATGGCTACACCTTC. It codes for CASRQTVNYGYTF.

This chain links TRBV27 with TRBJ2-1; 8 nucleotides line up with TRBD2. Losses at the gene ends were 4 bases for V and 2 bases for J; bases not matched to a gene: 4. There are 15 residues in the CDR3. Germline V gives CDR1 MNHEY, CDR2 SMNVEV (reference sequence). The CDR3 loop is CASSSSGGTYNEQFF. For the CDR3, the DNA is TGTGCCAGCAGTTCCTCGGGAGGGACCTACAATGAGCAGTTCTTC.

The genes are TRBV2 and TRBJ2-2; D may match TRBD1 or TRBD2 (6 bases each). The germline V gene has CDR1 SNHLY and CDR2 FYNNEI. Trimming removed 7 bases at V and 3 bases at J, with 15 bases between. This CDR3 comprises 15 residues. The CDR3 sequence is CASNPRGVYTGELFF. The CDR3 nucleotides are TGTGCCAGCAACCCTAGGGGGGTATACACCGGGGAGCTGTTTTTT. The full variable domain, its missing parts supplied by reference TRBV2 and TRBJ2-2, is EPEVTQTPSHQVTQMGQEVILRCVPISNHLYFYWYRQILGQKVEFLVSFYNNEISEKSEIFDDQFSVERPDGSNFTLKIRSTKLEDSAMYFCASNPRGVYTGELFFGEGSRLTVL.

Only one count was recorded for this clone. This sequence joins TRBV28 and TRBJ1-1; D not certain. V was cut by 1 base and J by 4 bases, with 19 bases left in between. Germline V gene lookup returns CDR1 MDHEN and CDR2 SYDVKM. The CDR3 spans 17 residues. The DNA for the CDR3 is TGTGCCAGCAGTTTATTAAGCGGTATTTTCGGAAGCACTGAAGCTTTCTTT. Translating gives CASSLLSGIFGSTEAFF.

CDR3 sequence: CASSLVRDHQETQYF. The CDR3 DNA reads as TGCGCCAGCAGCTTGGTTCGGGACCACCAAGAGACCCAGTACTTC. V and J are TRBV5-1 and TRBJ2-5; TRBD1 or TRBD2 may be the D gene (5 bases each). Germline lookup yields CDR1 SGHRS and CDR2 YFSETQ. V dropped 0 bases and J dropped 0 bases, with 9 bases sitting between them. This CDR3 has 15 residues.

The gene calls are TRBV4-1 and TRBJ1-1; D unresolved. Germline CDR1 MGHRA, CDR2 YSYEKL. The CDR3 has 11 residues. V lost 2 bases to trimming and J lost 4 bases, with 2 bases between them. CDR3 nucleotide sequence: TGCGCCAGCAGCCAAAGCACTGAAGCTTTCTTT. As protein: CASSQSTEAFF.

V is TRBV9 and J is TRBJ1-1; D is uncertain. Germline-derived CDR1 and CDR2 are SGDLS and YYNGEE. Trimming pared 0 bases from V and 1 base from J, leaving 4 bases between. The CDR3 totals 13 residues. CDR3 loop: CASSVDTNTEAFF. The DNA of the CDR3 is TGTGCCAGCAGCGTAGATACGAACACTGAAGCTTTCTTT.

This CDR3 is CASSYGGEITEAFF. The DNA of the CDR3 is TGTGCCAGCAGTTATGGGGGGGAGATCACTGAAGCTTTCTTT. This chain joins TRBV6-5 and TRBJ1-1; possible D gene TRBD1, 5 bases. The CDR3 is 14 residues long. CDR1 and CDR2 (germline): MNHEY, SVGAGI. V was cut by 3 bases and J by 4 bases, with 12 bases left in between.

The chain uses TRBV30 and TRBJ1-3, with unresolved D. Looked up from germline, CDR1 is GTSNPN and CDR2 is SVGIG (reference sequence). The V end lost 4 bases, the J end lost 3 bases, and 10 bases lay between the germline ends. This CDR3 has 13 residues. Here the CDR3 reads CAWNGEFGNTIYF. The CDR3 DNA sequence: TGTGCCTGGAATGGCGAGTTTGGAAACACCATATATTTT. Based on the CDR3 plus reference TRBV30 and TRBJ1-3, the full variable domain is SQTIHQWPATLVQPVGSPLSLECTVEGTSNPNLYWYRQAAGRGLQLLFYSVGIGQISSEVPQNLSASRPQDRQFILSSKKLLLSDSGFYLCAWNGEFGNTIYFGEGSWLTVV.

This chain uses TRBV19 with TRBJ2-1; D call uncertain. Germline-derived CDR1 and CDR2 are LNHDA and SQIVND (reference sequence). The CDR3 is made up of 15 amino acids. Trimming took off 2 bases at V and 5 bases at J, with 13 bases between the two ends. CDR3 DNA: TGTGCCAGTAGTATATTTTTGTACAGCAACAATGAGCAGTTCTTC. Residues: CASSIFLYSNNEQFF.

This clone was seen a single time. This chain uses TRBV29-1 with TRBJ2-7, with D hard to call. Germline CDR1 SQVTM, CDR2 ANQGSEA. Trimming pared 5 bases from V and 3 bases from J, leaving 11 bases between. The CDR3 totals 12 residues. As DNA, the CDR3 is TGCAGCGTTAGGGATGGGATCTACGAGCAGTACTTC. It codes for CSVRDGIYEQYF.

V gene TRBV4-1 combines with J gene TRBJ1-3; D ambiguous. V was trimmed by 1 base and J by 4 bases, leaving 8 bases between them. Germline V gene lookup returns CDR1 MGHRA and CDR2 YSYEKL. The CDR3 covers 14 residues. The CDR3 DNA reads as TGCGCCAGCAGCCAAGGGAGGGTGGGAAACACCATATATTTT. As protein: CASSQGRVGNTIYF.

This chain connects TRBV19 to TRBJ1-4, with TRBD1 matching over 7 bases. CDR1 and CDR2 (germline): LNHDA, SQIVND (reference sequence). With V trimmed by 5 bases and J by 5 bases, 2 bases remained unmatched. The CDR3 contains 13 residues. CDR3 residues: CASSPQGNEKLFF. The CDR3 bases are TGTGCCAGTAGTCCACAGGGGAATGAAAAACTGTTTTTT.

The J gene is TRBJ1-2, the V gene TRBV9; perhaps TRBD1 as D (6 bases). This CDR3 has 13 residues. V lost 5 bases and J lost 2, with 10 bases in between. Germline CDR1 and CDR2: SGDLS and YYNGEE. The chain's CDR3 is CASRQGLNYGYTF. The CDR3 DNA follows: TGTGCCAGCAGACAGGGTTTAAACTATGGCTACACCTTC.

V gene TRBV11-2 combines with J gene TRBJ2-7, with D maybe TRBD2 (6 bases). Trimming left V 1 base short and J 3 bases short, with 10 bases between. The CDR3 is 14 amino acids. The germline gives CDR1 SGHAT, CDR2 FQNNGV. CDR3 nucleotide sequence: TGTGCCAGCAGCTTAGGGAGGGTAGGCTACGAGCAGTACTTC. Protein sequence: CASSLGRVGYEQYF.

This chain links TRBV6-5 with TRBJ2-1; a possible D gene is TRBD1 (6 bases). The germline CDR1 and CDR2 sequences are MNHEY and SVGAGI. The CDR3 length is 15 residues. Trimming took off 7 bases at V and 3 bases at J, with 16 bases between the two ends. The CDR3 coding sequence is TGTGCCAGCAAAAGACCGGGACAAGTCTACAATGAGCAGTTCTTC. Protein product: CASKRPGQVYNEQFF.

The genes are TRBV25-1 and TRBJ2-1; 8 nucleotides agree with TRBD2. Per germline, CDR1 MGHDK and CDR2 SYGVNS. The CDR3 covers 16 residues. The ends lost 2 bases at V and 0 bases at J; junction bases unmatched: 3. Written as DNA, the CDR3 is TGTGCCAGCAGTGAAACTAGCGGAAACTCCTACAATGAGCAGTTCTTC. This encodes CASSETSGNSYNEQFF.